This passage covers 4 T cell receptor beta chains from one sample sequenced in a study of T cell changes during pregnancy in multiple sclerosis. Clones were read by immunoSEQ multiplex PCR, and TCRdb kept only the in-frame ones, dropping some. The table includes roughly 50,000 clones, roughly 92% detected once. The sample in question was CD4+ T cells from peripheral blood mononuclear cells, obtained in the third trimester of pregnancy. The receptors were sampled from a female donor with multiple sclerosis, enrolled in a pregnancy study.

The gene calls are TRBV6-1 and TRBJ1-5, with TRBD1 matching over 7 bases. The CDR3 sequence is 13 residues long. Trimming removed 10 bases from V and 4 bases from J; junction bases left unmatched: 7. Germline CDR1 and CDR2: MNHNS and SASEGT. CDR3 amino acids: CATRTGTNQPQHF. CDR3 DNA sequence: TGTGCCACCAGGACAGGAACGAATCAGCCCCAGCATTTT.

V and J are TRBV15 and TRBJ1-1, with D unresolved. Germline V gene sequence: CDR1 LNHNV, CDR2 YYDKDF (reference sequence). Trimming removed 0 bases at V and 0 bases at J, with 11 bases between. The CDR3 length is 16 residues. The CDR3 DNA follows: TGTGCCACCAGCAGAGATGCGAGATTTTTGAACACTGAAGCTTTCTTT. Its translation: CATSRDARFLNTEAFF.

The V and J genes are TRBV11-2 and TRBJ1-4, with 8 positions matching TRBD1. The ends lost 1 base at V and 7 bases at J; junction bases unmatched: 5. Germline CDR1 is SGHAT and CDR2 is FQNNGV. The CDR3 is 15 amino acids. The CDR3 loop reads CASSLAGTGAEKLFF. The DNA for the CDR3 is TGTGCCAGCAGCTTAGCCGGGACAGGCGCTGAAAAACTGTTTTTT.

The rearrangement uses TRBV12-1 and TRBJ2-7; the table names TRBD1, a call not compared with the DNA. TRBV12-1 is flagged as a pseudogene. There are 16 residues in the CDR3. The DNA of the CDR3 is TGTGCCAGCAGCTTTCTGGTGACAACACACCCCTACGAGCAGTACTTC. Its protein is CASSFLVTTHPYEQYF.